This is a list of T cell receptor beta chains from one sample in a study of T cell responses to AZD1222 COVID-19 vaccine. Sequenced by immunoSEQ multiplex PCR; TCRdb stores in-frame clones only, minus some. This table has under 150,000 clones, roughly 88% appearing once. This specimen was peripheral blood, taken 28 days after the second AZD1222 dose. The receptors shown here come from an adult who received the AZD1222 COVID-19 vaccine. CDR3s include the opening cysteine and the closing phenylalanine or tryptophan. Fields, in order: clone size, D gene, V gene, J gene, CDR3 protein, CDR3 DNA. The D gene is left open where the match is weak. Not all rows give a size; the values are once, few, many and, for expanded clones, a class.

clone_size: NA
d_call: TRBD2
v_call: TRBV25-1
j_call: TRBJ2-3
cdr3_aa: CASSRGGWTDTQYF
cdr3_nt: TGTGCCAGCAGTCGGGGGGGATGGACAGATACGCAGTATTTT

clone_size: NA
d_call: NA
v_call: TRBV23-1
j_call: TRBJ2-3
cdr3_aa: CASSPGHRTDTQYF
cdr3_nt: TGCGCCAGCAGTCCGGGACATCGCACAGATACGCAGTATTTT

clone_size: NA
d_call: TRBD1
v_call: TRBV7-9
j_call: TRBJ1-1
cdr3_aa: CASSSGQGIEAFF
cdr3_nt: TGTGCCAGCAGCTCCGGACAGGGCATCGAAGCTTTCTTT

clone_size: NA
d_call: NA
v_call: TRBV6-6
j_call: TRBJ1-2
cdr3_aa: CASSSRGGNYGYTF
cdr3_nt: TGTGCCAGCAGTTCCAGGGGTGGCAACTATGGCTACACCTTC

clone_size: NA
d_call: NA
v_call: TRBV11-2
j_call: TRBJ1-4
cdr3_aa: CASSLARQTNEKLFF
cdr3_nt: TGTGCCAGCAGCTTAGCACGACAAACTAATGAAAAACTGTTTTTT

clone_size: NA
d_call: NA
v_call: TRBV5-4
j_call: TRBJ1-6
cdr3_aa: CASSLVGVANSPLHF
cdr3_nt: TGTGCCAGCAGCTTGGTAGGGGTGGCTAATTCACCCCTCCACTTT

clone_size: NA
d_call: NA
v_call: TRBV3-1/TRBV3-2
j_call: TRBJ1-6
cdr3_aa: CASSQTPGRASSYNSPLHF
cdr3_nt: TGTGCCAGCAGCCAGACCCCGGGCAGGGCAAGCTCCTATAATTCACCCCTCCACTTT

clone_size: NA
d_call: NA
v_call: TRBV19
j_call: TRBJ1-1
cdr3_aa: CASSIPPAGPFF
cdr3_nt: TGTGCCAGTAGTATACCTCCCGCGGGACCGTTCTTC

clone_size: NA
d_call: TRBD1
v_call: TRBV30
j_call: TRBJ1-3
cdr3_aa: CAWRQTTGAVSGNTIYF
cdr3_nt: TGTGCCTGGAGACAAACGACAGGGGCGGTCTCTGGAAACACCATATATTTT

clone_size: NA
d_call: TRBD2
v_call: TRBV30
j_call: TRBJ2-4
cdr3_aa: CAWSVPGTSAFQYF
cdr3_nt: TGTGCCTGGAGTGTACCTGGGACTAGCGCCTTTCAGTACTTC

clone_size: NA
d_call: NA
v_call: TRBV11-2
j_call: TRBJ2-3
cdr3_aa: CASSQGDTQYF
cdr3_nt: TGTGCCAGCAGCCAGGGTGATACGCAGTATTTT

clone_size: NA
d_call: NA
v_call: TRBV15
j_call: TRBJ1-4
cdr3_aa: CATSRVPGDEKLFF
cdr3_nt: TGTGCCACCAGCAGAGTTCCGGGGGATGAAAAACTGTTTTTT

clone_size: NA
d_call: NA
v_call: TRBV12-2
j_call: TRBJ2-5
cdr3_aa: CASRLAPGKETQYF
cdr3_nt: TGTGCAAGTCGCTTAGCGCCGGGGAAAGAGACCCAGTACTTC

clone_size: NA
d_call: NA
v_call: TRBV3-1/TRBV3-2
j_call: TRBJ1-5
cdr3_aa: CASSPNSNQPQHF
cdr3_nt: TGTGCCAGCAGTCCTAATAGCAATCAGCCCCAGCATTTT

clone_size: NA
d_call: TRBD1
v_call: TRBV27
j_call: TRBJ2-1
cdr3_aa: CASREPGQGKNEQFF
cdr3_nt: TGTGCCAGCAGAGAACCGGGACAGGGTAAGAATGAGCAGTTCTTC

clone_size: NA
d_call: NA
v_call: TRBV12-3/TRBV12-4
j_call: TRBJ1-4
cdr3_aa: CASSSPSNEKLFF
cdr3_nt: TGTGCCAGCAGTTCCCCGAGCAATGAAAAACTGTTTTTT

clone_size: NA
d_call: NA
v_call: TRBV4-1
j_call: TRBJ2-2
cdr3_aa: CASSQDIFGELFF
cdr3_nt: TGCGCCAGCAGCCAGGACATATTCGGGGAGCTGTTTTTT

clone_size: NA
d_call: TRBD1
v_call: TRBV30
j_call: TRBJ1-6
cdr3_aa: CAWSVRSGTGPNRPLHF
cdr3_nt: TGTGCCTGGAGTGTACGCTCCGGGACAGGGCCCAATAGGCCCCTCCACTTT

clone_size: NA
d_call: NA
v_call: TRBV27
j_call: TRBJ2-5
cdr3_aa: CASSLGGGIQETQYF
cdr3_nt: TGTGCCAGCAGTTTAGGTGGAGGGATTCAAGAGACCCAGTACTTC

clone_size: NA
d_call: NA
v_call: TRBV6-5
j_call: TRBJ1-2
cdr3_aa: CASSYSSGRAGYGYTF
cdr3_nt: TGTGCCAGCAGTTACTCGTCTGGCAGGGCCGGCTATGGCTACACCTTC

clone_size: few
d_call: NA
v_call: TRBV28
j_call: TRBJ1-2
cdr3_aa: CASSRTRPGYTF
cdr3_nt: TGTGCCAGCAGCCGAACACGGCCGGGCTACACCTTC

clone_size: NA
d_call: NA
v_call: TRBV18
j_call: TRBJ2-3
cdr3_aa: CASSAGDTQYF
cdr3_nt: TGTGCCAGCTCGGCCGGGGATACGCAGTATTTT

clone_size: NA
d_call: TRBD2
v_call: TRBV7-6
j_call: TRBJ2-1
cdr3_aa: CASSLTNLAGGPGNEQFF
cdr3_nt: TGTGCCAGCAGCCTCACAAATTTAGCGGGAGGGCCGGGAAATGAGCAGTTCTTC

clone_size: NA
d_call: TRBD1
v_call: TRBV6-5
j_call: TRBJ1-6
cdr3_aa: CASSLGTGGNSPLHF
cdr3_nt: TGTGCCAGCAGCCTTGGGACAGGGGGAAATTCACCCCTCCACTTT

clone_size: NA
d_call: NA
v_call: TRBV7-9
j_call: TRBJ2-6
cdr3_aa: CASRSTKAGANVLTF
cdr3_nt: TGTGCCAGCAGGTCGACTAAGGCTGGGGCCAACGTCCTGACTTTC

clone_size: NA
d_call: NA
v_call: TRBV5-6
j_call: TRBJ2-2
cdr3_aa: CASSLRNTGELFF
cdr3_nt: TGTGCCAGCAGCCTCAGGAACACCGGGGAGCTGTTTTTT

clone_size: NA
d_call: NA
v_call: TRBV6-2/TRBV6-3
j_call: TRBJ2-1
cdr3_aa: CASSYSGVAFF
cdr3_nt: TGTGCCAGCAGTTACTCGGGGGTGGCGTTCTTC

clone_size: few
d_call: NA
v_call: TRBV5-4
j_call: TRBJ1-5
cdr3_aa: CASSFGGNQPQHF
cdr3_nt: TGTGCCAGCAGCTTTGGCGGCAATCAGCCCCAGCATTTT

clone_size: once
d_call: NA
v_call: TRBV7-8
j_call: TRBJ1-1
cdr3_aa: CASSLGSSGPRNTEAFF
cdr3_nt: TGTGCCAGCAGCTTAGGTTCATCGGGACCCAGGAACACTGAAGCTTTCTTT

clone_size: NA
d_call: NA
v_call: TRBV30
j_call: TRBJ2-2
cdr3_aa: CALVQRNTGELFF
cdr3_nt: TGTGCCCTGGTCCAGCGGAACACCGGGGAGCTGTTTTTT

clone_size: NA
d_call: TRBD2
v_call: TRBV6-5
j_call: TRBJ2-1
cdr3_aa: CASSYSPGREQFF
cdr3_nt: TGTGCCAGCAGTTACTCGCCCGGGAGGGAGCAGTTCTTC

clone_size: NA
d_call: NA
v_call: TRBV6-2/TRBV6-3
j_call: TRBJ2-2
cdr3_aa: CASSYYRETGELFF
cdr3_nt: TGTGCCAGCAGTTACTACAGGGAGACCGGGGAGCTGTTTTTT

clone_size: NA
d_call: NA
v_call: TRBV28
j_call: TRBJ1-2
cdr3_aa: CASILRGLTGYTF
cdr3_nt: TGTGCCAGCATCCTTCGTGGCCTGACAGGCTACACCTTC

clone_size: NA
d_call: NA
v_call: TRBV2
j_call: TRBJ1-5
cdr3_aa: CAGAGDGNQPQHF
cdr3_nt: TGTGCCGGGGCAGGGGACGGCAATCAGCCCCAGCATTTT